This T cell receptor (beta chain) was found in a study of blood T cells in healthy people across ages. Whole-study findings and limits: Across the age range, TCR beta diversity per million T cells fell in a roughly linear way.

Together with a sample-barcoded 5' primer, a J-beta primer mix was included in a second PCR lasting about 7 to 11 cycles. MiXCR, applied by TCRdb to the 5' RACE reads, yields one record per CDR3 protein. The table lists fewer than 1 million distinct CDR3 sequences, 44% of them singletons. Germline values: CDR1 SGDLS, CDR2 YYNGEE. This CDR3 region has 15 residues. Trimming left V 4 bases short and J 8 bases short, with 18 bases between. With regard to this clonotype: Its antigen is as yet unknown.

This chain uses TRBV9 with TRBJ1-4; a weak D match, TRBD1 (5 bases). Material for sequencing was blood. This receptor was taken from a man in his 60s in good health. In DNA, the CDR3 is TGTGCCAGCAGCCATCACGGGACCTCGGGAGAAAAACTGTTTTTT. This encodes CASSHHGTSGEKLFF.